This TCR beta chain was captured in a study of Ad26.COV2.S vaccination and SARS-CoV-2 variants. Overall study: Donor was one of the participants in the Ad26.COV2.S arm of the COV1001 trial.

Sequencing used immunoSEQ multiplex PCR; TCRdb keeps in-frame clones, though not all of them. The data show under 400,000 clones, over 75% seen once. Trimming stripped 1 base from V and 7 bases from J, with 13 bases between. The CDR3 is 14 residues long. Germline CDR1 MGHRA, CDR2 YSYEKL. Treatment here: approximately 18 received Ad26.COV2.S at low or high dose, single or two shots; 5 received placebo; per-sample allocation not given. Day 63 following the first vaccine or placebo injection was when the samples were taken. The donor was a Boston adult aged 18-55 years. The J gene is TRBJ2-5, the V gene TRBV4-1; TRBD1 or TRBD2 may be the D gene (5 bases each). The receptor's source is a person aged 18-65 years who received the Ad26.COV2.S COVID-19 vaccine or a placebo. The material was peripheral blood, obtained in a trial of Ad26.COV2.S vaccine versus placebo. The CDR3 region is CASSQGRGRRTQYF. CDR3 DNA: TGCGCCAGCAGCCAAGGACGGGGCCGGCGGACCCAGTACTTC.